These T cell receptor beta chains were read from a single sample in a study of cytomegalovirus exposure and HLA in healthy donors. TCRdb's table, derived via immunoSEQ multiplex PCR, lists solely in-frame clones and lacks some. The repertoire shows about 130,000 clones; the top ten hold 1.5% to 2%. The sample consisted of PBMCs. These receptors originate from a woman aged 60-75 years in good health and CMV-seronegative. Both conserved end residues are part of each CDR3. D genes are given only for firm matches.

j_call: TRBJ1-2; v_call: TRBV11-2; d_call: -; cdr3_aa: CASSLAGYGYTF; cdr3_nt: TGTGCCAGCAGCTTAGCAGGGTATGGCTACACCTTC
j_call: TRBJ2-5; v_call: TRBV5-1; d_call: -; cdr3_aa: CASSLGDLGQETQYF; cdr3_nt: TGCGCCAGCAGCCTTGGGGACTTGGGCCAAGAGACCCAGTACTTC
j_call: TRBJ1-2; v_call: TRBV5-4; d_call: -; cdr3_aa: CASSYQGRTNYGYTF; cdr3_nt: TGTGCCAGCAGCTATCAAGGGAGGACTAACTATGGCTACACCTTC
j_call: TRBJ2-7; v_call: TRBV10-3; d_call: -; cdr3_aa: CAISELGGGLSYEQYF; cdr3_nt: TGTGCCATCAGTGAGCTCGGCGGTGGTCTTTCCTACGAGCAGTACTTC
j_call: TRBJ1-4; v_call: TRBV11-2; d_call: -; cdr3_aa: CASSLNPSGPNEKLFF; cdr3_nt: TGTGCCAGCAGCTTAAATCCATCAGGGCCTAATGAAAAACTGTTTTTT
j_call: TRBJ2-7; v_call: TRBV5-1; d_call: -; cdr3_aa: CASNVDTLPYEQYF; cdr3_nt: TGCGCCAGCAACGTAGACACCTTGCCCTACGAGCAGTACTTC
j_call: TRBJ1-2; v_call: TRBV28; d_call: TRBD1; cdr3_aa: CASSPGTGLFRKGYTF; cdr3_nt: TGTGCCAGCAGTCCCGGGACAGGACTCTTCAGGAAGGGCTACACCTTC
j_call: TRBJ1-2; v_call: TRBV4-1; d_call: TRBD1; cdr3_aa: CASSRPGTDKLGGYTF; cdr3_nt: TGCGCCAGCAGCCGCCCCGGGACAGACAAGCTGGGTGGCTACACCTTC
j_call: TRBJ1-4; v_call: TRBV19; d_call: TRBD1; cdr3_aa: CASSQGAVSNEKLFF; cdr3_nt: TGTGCCAGTAGTCAGGGGGCGGTATCTAATGAAAAACTGTTTTTT
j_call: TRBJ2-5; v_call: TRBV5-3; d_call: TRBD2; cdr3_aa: CARRPTSLGTQYF; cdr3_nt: TGTGCCAGAAGGCCGACTAGCCTCGGGACCCAGTACTTC
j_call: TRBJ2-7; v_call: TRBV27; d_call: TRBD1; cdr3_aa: CASSSPRGRGLTYEQYF; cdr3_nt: TGTGCCAGCAGTTCCCCCCGCGGCAGGGGGCTAACCTACGAGCAGTACTTC
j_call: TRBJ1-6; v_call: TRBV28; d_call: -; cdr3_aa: CASSSGGRGNSPLHF; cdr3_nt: TGTGCCAGCAGTTCGGGTGGCAGGGGTAATTCACCCCTCCACTTT
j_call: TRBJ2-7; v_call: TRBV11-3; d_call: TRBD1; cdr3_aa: CASSSWDRAYEQYF; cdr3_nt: TGTGCCAGCAGCTCCTGGGACAGGGCGTACGAGCAGTACTTC
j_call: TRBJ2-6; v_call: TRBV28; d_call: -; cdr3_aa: CACRGGAGANVLTF; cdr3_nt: TGTGCCTGTCGAGGGGGGGCTGGGGCCAACGTCCTGACTTTC
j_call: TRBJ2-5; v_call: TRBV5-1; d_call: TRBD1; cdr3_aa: CASSFFETGRETQYF; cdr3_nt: TGCGCCAGCAGCTTTTTTGAGACAGGGAGAGAGACCCAGTACTTC
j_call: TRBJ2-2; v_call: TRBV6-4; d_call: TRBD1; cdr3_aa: CASSEGQGNTGELFF; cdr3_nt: TGTGCCAGCAGTGAGGGACAGGGGAATACCGGGGAGCTGTTTTTT
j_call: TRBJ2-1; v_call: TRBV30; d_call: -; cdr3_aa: CAWSAGAEQFF; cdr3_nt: TGTGCCTGGAGTGCAGGTGCCGAGCAGTTCTTC
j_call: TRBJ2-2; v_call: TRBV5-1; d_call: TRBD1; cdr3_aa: CASSWDRGHEGTNTGELFF; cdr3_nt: TGCGCCAGCAGCTGGGACAGGGGGCACGAAGGGACGAACACCGGGGAGCTGTTTTTT
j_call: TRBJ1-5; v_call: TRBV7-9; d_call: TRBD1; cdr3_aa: CASRYRGRLSNQPQHF; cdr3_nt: TGTGCCAGCAGGTACAGGGGGCGGCTTAGCAATCAGCCCCAGCATTTT
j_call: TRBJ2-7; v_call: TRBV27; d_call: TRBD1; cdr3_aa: CASSLTTPGTAEYYEQYF; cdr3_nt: TGTGCCAGCAGTTTGACCACACCCGGGACAGCTGAGTACTACGAGCAGTACTTC
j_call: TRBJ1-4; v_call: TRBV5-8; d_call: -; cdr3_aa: CASSLGPQQGNEKLFF; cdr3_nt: TGTGCCAGCAGCTTAGGCCCGCAACAGGGTAATGAAAAACTGTTTTTT
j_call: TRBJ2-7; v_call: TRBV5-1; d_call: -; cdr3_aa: CASSPQGGGGYEQYF; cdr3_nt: TGCGCCAGCAGCCCACAAGGGGGGGGCGGCTACGAGCAGTACTTC
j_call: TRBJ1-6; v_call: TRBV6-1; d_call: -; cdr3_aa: CASSLRTEPGPLHF; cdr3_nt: TGTGCCAGCAGTCTACGGACAGAGCCAGGACCCCTCCACTTT
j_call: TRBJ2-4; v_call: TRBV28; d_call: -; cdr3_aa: CASSPEGRGAKNIQYF; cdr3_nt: TGTGCCAGCAGTCCCGAGGGCAGGGGCGCCAAAAACATTCAGTACTTC
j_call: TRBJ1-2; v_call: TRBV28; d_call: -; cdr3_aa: CASAGPSLDNYGYTF; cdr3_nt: TGTGCCAGTGCAGGGCCCTCCTTGGATAACTATGGCTACACCTTC
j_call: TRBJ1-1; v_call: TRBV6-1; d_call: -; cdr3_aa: CASSSRQSVSEAFF; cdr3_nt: TGTGCCAGCAGTTCTCGCCAATCGGTTTCTGAAGCTTTCTTT